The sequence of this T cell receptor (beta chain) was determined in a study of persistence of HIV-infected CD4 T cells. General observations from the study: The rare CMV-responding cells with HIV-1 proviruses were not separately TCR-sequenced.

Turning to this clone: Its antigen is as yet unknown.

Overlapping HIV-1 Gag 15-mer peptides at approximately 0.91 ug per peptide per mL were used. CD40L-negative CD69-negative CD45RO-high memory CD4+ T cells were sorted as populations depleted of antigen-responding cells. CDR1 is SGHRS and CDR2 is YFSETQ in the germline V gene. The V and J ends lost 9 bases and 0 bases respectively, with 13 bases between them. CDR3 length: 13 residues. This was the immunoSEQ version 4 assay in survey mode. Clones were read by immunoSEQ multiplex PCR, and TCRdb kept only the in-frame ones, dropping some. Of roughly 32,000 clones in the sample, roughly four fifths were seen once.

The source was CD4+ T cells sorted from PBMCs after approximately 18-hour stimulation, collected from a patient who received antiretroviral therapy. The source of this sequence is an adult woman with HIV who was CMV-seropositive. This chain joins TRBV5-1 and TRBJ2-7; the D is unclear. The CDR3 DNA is TGCGCCACCCGCCCAGGTCCCTCCTACGAGCAGTACTTC. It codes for CATRPGPSYEQYF. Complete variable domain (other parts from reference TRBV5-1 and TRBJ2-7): KAGVTQTPRYLIKTRGQQVTLSCSPISGHRSVSWYQQTPGQGLQFLFEYFSETQRNKGNFPGRFSGRQFSNSRSEMNVSTLELGDSALYLCATRPGPSYEQYFGPGTRLTVT.